This T cell receptor (beta chain) stems from a study of blood T cells in healthy people across ages. Points from the study as a whole: The study lacked donor CMV status, which possibly confounded expanded clonotype changes.

There are 15 residues in the CDR3. After removal of 4 bases from V and 6 bases from J, the junction contained 11 bases not matched to a gene. Germline-derived CDR1 and CDR2 are MGHRA and YSYEKL. With a J-beta primer mix and a sample-barcoded 5' primer, a second PCR ran about 6 to 11 cycles. MiXCR, applied by TCRdb to the 5' RACE reads, yields one record per CDR3 protein. The sample holds more than 1,000,000 distinct CDR3 sequences, roughly 24% seen once. A remark on this clonotype: Its cognate antigen is unknown.

These data were likewise used in another study, on T cells of mothers and their children. From that report: For related and unrelated pairs alike, thymic selection shapes TCR recombination output similarly. Researchers report slightly higher, though non-significant, overlap in related mother-child pairs than in unrelated pairs.

The source is a girl under 10 years old in good health. V usage is TRBV4-1 and J usage is TRBJ2-7; TRBD2 aligns across 8 bases. The source material was blood. The CDR3 DNA is TGCGCCAGCAGCCTAGCGGGACTCCAGCCAGGCGAGCAGTACTTC. Amino acids: CASSLAGLQPGEQYF.